This TCR beta chain was sequenced for a study of blood T cell repertoires in COVID-19. Overall study context: The cDNA or gDNA used as material had been derived from T cells, B-cell-depleted T cells, or PBMCs.

The CDR3 extends over 14 amino acids. Germline loops: CDR1 SGHNT, CDR2 YYREEE (reference sequence). V was shortened by 2 bases and J by 6 bases, with 9 bases between the two germline ends. This clone was observed a single time. Study members were between about 18 and 90 years old and lived in 20 to 25 US regions. Allocation to cohorts depended on clinical history reported by the participants. Repertoires were generated with immunoSEQ multiplex PCR, while TCRdb's copy carries only in-frame clones and drops some. The repertoire holds about 220,000 clones, with approximately 88% as singletons. This sequence was found in a woman aged 40 to 50 with acute COVID-19. The chain combines TRBV5-4 with TRBJ1-6, with no clear D. Sequences were obtained from PBMCs or T cells enriched from blood (not recorded which). The CDR3 loop is CASSFGGSNSPLHF. As DNA, the CDR3 is TGTGCCAGCAGCTTTGGAGGATCTAATTCACCCCTCCACTTT. Full variable domain (rest looked up from reference TRBV5-4 and TRBJ1-6): ETGVTQSPTHLIKTRGQQVTLRCSSQSGHNTVSWYQQALGQGPQFIFQYYREEENGRGNFPPRFSGLQFPNYSSELNVNALELDDSALYLCASSFGGSNSPLHFGNGTRLTVT.